These 25 T cell receptor beta chains were all obtained from the same sample, sequenced in a study of cytomegalovirus exposure and HLA in healthy donors. The study ran its PCR with 60 Vbeta and 13 Jbeta primers. Repertoires were generated with immunoSEQ multiplex PCR, while TCRdb's copy carries only in-frame clones and drops some. The data contain approximately 170,000 clones, around 81% of them singletons. Sequencing input: PBMCs. Receptors originate from a middle-aged man in good health and CMV-seronegative.

This clone was detected a few times. V gene TRBV18 combines with J gene TRBJ2-3; 7 bases are a match to TRBD1. Germline V gives CDR1 KGHSH, CDR2 LQKENI. J lost 6 bases, V lost 5 bases, and 5 bases had no gene match. CDR3 length: 13 amino acids. The CDR3 nucleotides read TGTGCCAGCTCATTCACAGGGGCGGATACGCAGTATTTT. Protein sequence: CASSFTGADTQYF.

J is TRBJ1-1 and V is TRBV7-7; D remains ambiguous. The CDR3 spans 13 residues. CDR1 and CDR2 (germline): SSHAT, FNYEAQ (reference sequence). Trimming pared 5 bases from V and 2 bases from J, leaving 9 bases between. CDR3 bases: TGTGCCAGCAGCCGAGGACTTAACACTGAAGCTTTCTTT. Its translation: CASSRGLNTEAFF. The variable domain in full, completed from reference TRBV7-7 and TRBJ1-1, reads GAGVSQSPRYKVTKRGQDVTLRCDPISSHATLYWYQQALGQGPEFLTYFNYEAQPDKSGLPSDRFSAERPEGSISTLTIQRTEQRDSAMYRCASSRGLNTEAFFGQGTRLTVV.

On this clone: Germline is not matched at one junction end, which may reflect a read error. V usage is TRBV9 and J usage is TRBJ1-4; D is unresolved. The CDR3 consists of 15 residues. The germline CDR1 and CDR2 sequences are SGDLS and YYNGEE. Here the CDR3 reads CASSAGKGLNGKLFF. The CDR3 nucleotides are TGTGCCAGCAGCGCCGGGAAGGGTTTAAATGGAAAACTGTTTTTT. Variable domain in full (rest from reference TRBV9 and TRBJ1-4): DSGVTQTPKHLITATGQRVTLRCSPRSGDLSVYWYQQSLDQGLQFLIQYYNGEERAKGNILERFSAQQFPDLHSELNLSSLELGDSALYFCASSAGKGLNGKLFFGSGTQLSVL.

V and J are TRBV15 and TRBJ1-5; D unresolved. Trimming left V 0 bases short and J 3 bases short, with 3 bases between. The CDR3 has 13 residues. Germline CDR1 reads LNHNV; CDR2 reads YYDKDF (reference sequence). The chain's CDR3 is CATSRDNNQPQHF. The CDR3 nucleotides read TGTGCCACCAGCAGAGATAACAATCAGCCCCAGCATTTT.

This clone was detected only a few times. The chain is built from TRBV5-4 and TRBJ2-7; 7 bases map to TRBD1. This CDR3 spans 16 amino acids. The junction had 15 bases not matched to a gene; V was cut back by 4 bases and J by 5 bases. Per the germline V gene, CDR1 is SGHNT and CDR2 is YYREEE (reference sequence). CDR3 bases: TGTGCCAGCAGCGCTGACAGGGCGTCAACCGTGGACGAGCAGTACGTC. Translated: CASSADRASTVDEQYV.

V is TRBV29-1 and J is TRBJ1-2, with D possibly TRBD1 on 6 matching bases. The V gene lost 4 bases and the J gene lost 8 bases, with 17 bases spanning the gap. The germline CDR1 and CDR2 sequences are SQVTM and ANQGSEA. The CDR3 has 13 residues. CDR3 sequence: CSVVGIGRGGYTF. CDR3 bases: TGCAGCGTTGTAGGAATCGGCAGGGGCGGCTACACCTTC.

DNA for the CDR3: TGTGCCTGGAGTCGACAGAGAGACTATGGCTACACCTTC. It specifies CAWSRQRDYGYTF. This rearrangement joins TRBV30 to TRBJ1-2; a weak D match, TRBD1 (5 bases). The V end lost 2 bases, the J end lost 3 bases, and 10 bases lay between the germline ends. This CDR3 comprises 13 residues. Germline values: CDR1 GTSNPN, CDR2 SVGIG (reference sequence).

The J gene is TRBJ1-1, the V gene TRBV5-5; D is perhaps TRBD1 (5 bases). V was shortened by 1 base and J by 0 bases, with 7 bases between the two germline ends. CDR3 length: 14 amino acids. The germline CDR1 and CDR2 sequences are SGHKS and YYEKEE (reference sequence). The CDR3 loop reads CASSLLGVNTEAFF. DNA of the CDR3: TGTGCCAGCAGCTTGTTAGGGGTGAACACTGAAGCTTTCTTT.

This chain connects TRBV7-2 to TRBJ2-7; 7 nucleotides line up with TRBD2. Germline V CDR1 and CDR2: SGHTA, FQGNSA. CDR3 length equals 15 residues. J gave up 0 bases and V 4 bases, and 6 bases lay outside the gene matches. The CDR3 region is CASSSQAGTSYEQYF. CDR3 DNA: TGTGCCAGCAGCTCTCAAGCGGGGACCTCCTACGAGCAGTACTTC.

This clone is a singleton in its sample. This chain joins TRBV5-1 and TRBJ2-7; 12 bases align to TRBD1. The germline CDR1 and CDR2 sequences are SGHRS and YFSETQ. The length of the CDR3 is 18 residues. The J segment lost 4 bases and the V segment lost 3 bases, leaving 14 bases of the junction unmatched. The CDR3 coding sequence is TGCGCCAGCAGCTCCTCCCCGGGACAGGGGGCGCGTATGTACGAGCAGTACTTC. Amino acids: CASSSSPGQGARMYEQYF.

This clone occurred a few times. This chain uses TRBV2 with TRBJ1-5, with 8 bases identical to TRBD1. The germline V gene has CDR1 SNHLY and CDR2 FYNNEI. V lost 6 bases to trimming and J lost 5 bases; unmatched junction nucleotides: 12. The CDR3 covers 16 residues. In DNA, the CDR3 is TGTGCCAGCAGGGTGTTTCGGGACAGGAGGGATCAGCCCCAGCATTTT. Translating gives CASRVFRDRRDQPQHF.

This clone came up once. This chain uses TRBV7-8 with TRBJ1-1, with TRBD1 as a possible D gene (5 bases). This CDR3 region has 16 residues. The V gene's germline CDR1 is SGHVS and CDR2 FQNEAQ. V was trimmed by 6 bases and J by 4 bases, leaving 21 bases between them. The CDR3 reads CASSHRTDRGGTEAFF. For the CDR3, the DNA is TGTGCCAGCAGTCACAGGACCGATCGCGGCGGCACTGAAGCTTTCTTT.

The gene calls are TRBV6-5 and TRBJ1-5; no reliable D call. The germline V gene has CDR1 MNHEY and CDR2 SVGAGI. Between the trimmed V and J ends, which lost 0 bases and 5 bases, there was a span of 11 bases. This CDR3 contains 15 residues. CDR3 sequence reads: CASSYSIKGDQPQHF. The CDR3, as DNA: TGTGCCAGCAGTTACTCGATAAAGGGAGATCAGCCCCAGCATTTT.

This clone was recorded once. The chain has TRBV19 and TRBJ1-5; TRBD1 agrees at 9 bases. With V trimmed by 6 bases and J by 6 bases, 6 bases remained unmatched. Germline CDR1 LNHDA, CDR2 SQIVND (reference sequence). This CDR3 is built from 14 residues. CDR3 loop: CASRTGTGTQPQHF. Here the CDR3 DNA reads TGTGCCAGTAGGACCGGGACAGGGACTCAGCCCCAGCATTTT.

This clone was observed a few times. The rearrangement links TRBV30 to TRBJ2-1; no clear D gene. The CDR3 is made up of 14 amino acids. Trimming stripped 3 bases from V and 5 bases from J, with 14 bases between. Germline V gene lookup returns CDR1 GTSNPN and CDR2 SVGIG (reference sequence). CDR3 in amino acids: CAWRSSLFHNEQFF. In DNA form, the CDR3 reads TGTGCCTGGAGATCGTCTCTTTTCCACAATGAGCAGTTCTTC.

The chain carries TRBV5-6 and TRBJ2-7, with 10 bases matching TRBD2. V dropped 4 bases and J dropped 2; count of bases not matched to a gene: 3. The length of the CDR3 is 14 residues. Germline CDR1 and CDR2: SGHDT and YYEEEE. The CDR3 DNA reads as TGTGCCAGCAGCAGTACTAGCGGGACCTACGAGCAGTACGTC. Protein: CASSSTSGTYEQYV.

In this sample, this clone turned up a few times. CDR3 DNA: TGTGCCAGCAGTTTACCGCGATTGAACACCGGGGAGCTGTTTTTT. It codes for CASSLPRLNTGELFF. The V and J genes are TRBV28 and TRBJ2-2, with D unclear. V was trimmed by 2 bases and J by 1 base, leaving 8 bases between them. CDR1 MDHEN and CDR2 SYDVKM come from the germline V gene. The CDR3 covers 15 residues.

This clone was found a few times. The chain couples TRBV18 to TRBJ2-1; 10 bases map to TRBD1. V was clipped by 2 bases and J by 5 bases; unmatched bases: 3. The germline gives CDR1 KGHSH, CDR2 LQKENI. The CDR3 contains 15 residues. The CDR3 region is CASSPWTGGDNEQFF. The CDR3, as DNA: TGTGCCAGCTCACCATGGACAGGGGGAGACAATGAGCAGTTCTTC.

The V call is TRBV27, the J call TRBJ2-5; D gene ambiguous. The end of the DNA aligns better with TRBJ2-7, so the J call may be wrong. CDR1 is MNHEY, CDR2 SMNVEV, per germline (reference sequence). The CDR3 is made up of 12 amino acids. CDR3 loop: CASRATWGEQYF. Here the CDR3 DNA reads TGTGCCAGCAGGGCTACTTGGGGCGAGCAGTACTTC.

In regard to this clone: A read error may produce the germline difference seen at one junction end. This chain links TRBV11-2 with TRBJ2-4; a possible D gene is TRBD2 (6 bases). The CDR3 is 13 amino acids. Germline CDR1 SGHAT, CDR2 FQNNGV. The CDR3 nucleotides are TGTGCCAGCAGGGAACTAGCCAAAAACAGTCAGTACTTC. Its protein is CASRELAKNSQYF.

In DNA form, the CDR3 reads TGTGCCAGCTCGCGACCAGGGAACTGGGATGGCTACACCTTC. Its protein is CASSRPGNWDGYTF. The chain links TRBV18 to TRBJ1-2; D possibly corresponds to TRBD1 (5 bases). The CDR3 length is 14 residues. The germline gives CDR1 KGHSH, CDR2 LQKENI. V lost 6 bases and J 6 bases, leaving 17 bases between the germline ends.

This chain links TRBV6-5 with TRBJ2-1, with 8 bases lining up with TRBD2. The germline gives CDR1 MNHEY, CDR2 SVGAGI. This CDR3 spans 16 amino acids. V shed 4 bases and J 6 bases; nucleotides not matched to a gene: 11. The CDR3: CASSSFSSGNPNEQFF. For the CDR3, the DNA is TGTGCCAGCAGTTCCTTTAGTAGCGGGAACCCCAATGAGCAGTTCTTC.

V is TRBV7-2 and J is TRBJ1-3; no definite D call. With 5 bases removed from V and 0 bases from J, the gap between germline ends came to 14 bases. Per germline, CDR1 SGHTA and CDR2 FQGNSA. The CDR3 spans 16 residues. CDR3 nucleotide sequence: TGTGCCAGCAGCCGTAACCCAGCGAACTCTGGAAACACCATATATTTT. It is translated as CASSRNPANSGNTIYF.

The chain links TRBV5-1 to TRBJ2-1; 14 positions match TRBD2. The CDR3 loop spans 13 amino acids. The V gene's germline CDR1 is SGHRS and CDR2 YFSETQ. J was trimmed by 8 bases and V by 9 bases; bases with no gene match: 4. This CDR3 reads CATRLAGGYEQFF. In DNA form, the CDR3 reads TGCGCCACCAGACTAGCGGGAGGGTATGAGCAGTTCTTC.

This sequence joins TRBV7-9 and TRBJ1-3; D uncertain. V lost 7 bases, J lost 3 bases, and 13 bases lay in between. The CDR3 totals 14 residues. Germline CDR1 reads SEHNR; CDR2 reads FQNEAQ (reference sequence). DNA of the CDR3: TGTGCCAGCACCTCATCAACGGGTGGAAACACCATATATTTT. This gives the protein CASTSSTGGNTIYF.